Shown below are 25 T cell receptor beta chains from a single sample sequenced in a study of blood T cells in healthy people across ages. The authors ran a second PCR of 7 to 11 cycles using a sample-barcoded 5' primer and a J-beta primer mix. TCRdb re-derived calls from the 5' RACE reads in MiXCR, one entry per CDR3 protein. Of 650,000 to 950,000 distinct CDR3 sequences in the sample, about 42% are singletons; the top ten hold approximately 19%. The specimen sequenced was blood. The receptor set was obtained from a man in his 60s in good health.

The sample holds a few counts of this clonotype. V and J are TRBV20-1 and TRBJ2-1, with a tentative D call TRBD1 (6 bases). Trimming cost V 1 base and J 6 bases, with 13 bases left between them. In germline, CDR1 is DFQATT, CDR2 SNEGSKA (reference sequence). The CDR3 is 14 residues long. The CDR3 region is CSARALLDSNEQFF. As DNA, the CDR3 is TGCAGTGCTAGAGCCCTCCTGGACAGCAATGAGCAGTTCTTC.

The chain uses TRBV7-9 and TRBJ1-4; D is uncertain. V was cut by 5 bases and J by 5 bases, with 15 bases left in between. Germline V gene data show CDR1 as SEHNR and CDR2 as FQNEAQ (reference sequence). The CDR3 totals 15 residues. This chain's CDR3 is CASSPTGSPNEKLFF. The CDR3 DNA follows: TGTGCCAGCAGCCCCACCGGGTCCCCGAATGAAAAACTGTTTTTT.

V gene TRBV6-1 combines with J gene TRBJ2-2; D is perhaps TRBD1 or TRBD2 (5 bases each). Germline CDR1 is MNHNS and CDR2 is SASEGT. Trimming left V 5 bases short and J 3 bases short, with 13 bases between. The CDR3 sequence is 15 residues long. The chain's CDR3 is CASSTGTADTGELFF. CDR3 nucleotide sequence: TGTGCCAGCAGTACCGGGACGGCGGACACCGGGGAGCTGTTTTTT.

The chain is built from TRBV6-4 and TRBJ2-3; 9 bases are a match to TRBD2. Trimming removed 6 bases from V and 4 bases from J; junction bases left unmatched: 8. The V gene's germline CDR1 is MRHNA and CDR2 SNTAGT. The CDR3 loop spans 15 amino acids. The CDR3 is CASSHSGGSSDTQYF. In nucleotides, the CDR3 is TGTGCCAGCAGCCATAGCGGGGGTTCATCAGATACGCAGTATTTT.

The chain joins TRBV12-3 or TRBV12-4 to TRBJ2-2; 7 bases are a match to TRBD2. The V gene end was trimmed by 7 bases and the J gene end by 1 base; junction bases not matched to a gene: 9. The CDR3 contains 16 residues. Here the CDR3 DNA reads TGTGCCAGCATTAGTTTTGGGGGGGGGAACACCGGGGAGCTGTTTTTT. Translated, it gives CASISFGGGNTGELFF.

V and J are TRBV7-6 and TRBJ2-7; TRBD1 aligns across 8 bases. The CDR3 totals 16 residues. V was pared by 2 bases and J by 2 bases, with 8 bases of the junction left unmatched. Germline V gives CDR1 SGHVS, CDR2 FNYEAQ. CDR3 loop: CASSLTGTGTPYEQYF. CDR3 sequence (DNA): TGTGCCAGCAGCTTAACCGGGACAGGTACCCCCTACGAGCAGTACTTC.

The chain uses TRBV7-9 and TRBJ2-7, with 10 bases fitting TRBD2. The CDR3 has 14 amino acids. J was trimmed by 2 bases and V by 5 bases; bases with no gene match: 3. Germline-derived CDR1 and CDR2 are SEHNR and FQNEAQ (reference sequence). The CDR3 DNA follows: TGTGCCAGCAGCCGAGCGGGGGGGCCCTACGAGCAGTACTTC. Translation gives CASSRAGGPYEQYF.

This clonotype was found a few times. V is TRBV6-6 and J is TRBJ2-1; 16 bases fit TRBD2. Germline V gene data show CDR1 as MNHNY and CDR2 as SVGAGI (reference sequence). Germline trimming cut 0 bases from V and 9 bases from J; bases unmatched to any gene: 5. This CDR3 has 17 residues. CDR3 protein: CASSYSGLAGGQIEQFF. As DNA, the CDR3 is TGTGCCAGCAGTTACTCGGGACTAGCGGGGGGGCAGATTGAGCAGTTCTTC.

This chain links TRBV27 with TRBJ1-5; 10 bases fit TRBD1. The CDR3 is 18 residues long. The germline CDR1 and CDR2 sequences are MNHEY and SMNVEV (reference sequence). V trimming: 4 bases; J trimming: 3 bases; junction bases outside the gene matches: 12. The CDR3 loop reads CASSYRPTGGRFNQPQHF. In DNA form, the CDR3 reads TGTGCCAGCAGTTACCGGCCGACAGGGGGCCGTTTCAATCAGCCCCAGCATTTT.

The chain couples TRBV20-1 to TRBJ2-3; TRBD1 is a possible D gene (5 bases). V gave up 0 bases and J gave up 12 bases, with 22 bases separating them. The length of the CDR3 is 15 residues. Germline lookup yields CDR1 DFQATT and CDR2 SNEGSKA (reference sequence). CDR3 sequence reads: CSARDPGHLFLAQYF. CDR3 nucleotides: TGCAGTGCTAGAGATCCCGGACACCTTTTTTTAGCCCAGTATTTT.

In this sample, this clonotype turned up many times. The chain combines TRBV9 with TRBJ2-3; D gene uncertain. V lost 6 bases and J 6 bases, leaving 17 bases between the germline ends. The germline V gene encodes CDR1 SGDLS and CDR2 YYNGEE. This CDR3 has 14 residues. CDR3 protein: CASTRLFSADTQYF. For the CDR3, the DNA is TGTGCCAGCACCCGTTTATTCTCCGCGGATACGCAGTATTTT.

This clonotype has only a few counts. The chain couples TRBV20-1 to TRBJ2-2; 10 bases line up with TRBD2. V gave up 1 base and J gave up 2 bases; unmatched junction bases: 13. Germline CDR1 is DFQATT and CDR2 is SNEGSKA (reference sequence). The CDR3 spans 19 residues. CDR3 in DNA: TGCAGTGCTAGAGCCCTATTTGCTAGCGGGGGACCCAACACCGGGGAGCTGTTTTTT. It codes for CSARALFASGGPNTGELFF.

This chain connects TRBV6-1 to TRBJ2-7, with D possibly being TRBD1 or TRBD2 (5 bases each). V lost 2 bases to trimming and J lost 3 bases, with 23 bases between them. CDR1 and CDR2 (germline): MNHNS, SASEGT. CDR3 length equals 18 residues. This CDR3 reads CASSEIAREYGVVYEQYF. The CDR3 DNA follows: TGTGCCAGCAGTGAAATAGCCAGGGAGTACGGCGTCGTCTACGAGCAGTACTTC.

In this sample, this clonotype turned up many times. This chain uses TRBV11-2 with TRBJ2-7; D is undetermined. With 5 bases removed from V and 2 bases from J, the gap between germline ends came to 10 bases. Germline CDR1 SGHAT, CDR2 FQNNGV. The CDR3 runs 13 residues. The CDR3 region is CASSPDITYEQYF. The CDR3 bases are TGTGCCAGCAGCCCAGACATTACCTACGAGCAGTACTTC.

This clonotype was recorded a few times. The V and J genes are TRBV2 and TRBJ1-3, with D hard to call. This CDR3 contains 18 residues. Deletions cut 3 bases from V and 0 bases from J, with 18 bases between. From germline, CDR1 is SNHLY and CDR2 FYNNEI. The CDR3 is CASSEPRVWADSGNTIYF. In DNA, the CDR3 is TGTGCCAGCAGTGAGCCGCGGGTATGGGCGGACTCTGGAAACACCATATATTTT.

CDR3: CASNLAGGYNEQYF. The CDR3 DNA reads as TGCGCCAGCAACCTAGCGGGAGGTTACAATGAGCAGTACTTC. The chain uses TRBV5-1 and TRBJ2-7; 11 positions agree with TRBD2. Germline V CDR1 and CDR2: SGHRS, YFSETQ. This CDR3 is built from 14 residues. After removal of 6 bases from V and 7 bases from J, the junction contained 9 bases not matched to a gene.

The rearrangement links TRBV21-1 to TRBJ1-4. TRBV21-1 is annotated as a pseudogene. This CDR3 spans 14 amino acids. CDR3 coding DNA: TGTGCCAGCAGCAACCAGCGGTGGGAAGAAAAACTGTTTTTT. Its translation: CASSNQRWEEKLFF.

The chain combines TRBV18 with TRBJ1-2; D unclear. This CDR3 spans 15 amino acids. Germline loops: CDR1 KGHSH, CDR2 LQKENI. V was trimmed by 2 bases and J by 4 bases, leaving 14 bases between them. The DNA for the CDR3 is TGTGCCAGCTCACCAATTAGCGCCGGCGCCTATGGCTACACCTTC. This encodes CASSPISAGAYGYTF.

This clonotype was observed a few times. The J gene is TRBJ2-1, the V gene TRBV6-5; possibly TRBD2 for D (5 bases). V was pared by 3 bases and J by 4 bases, with 19 bases between. Germline V gene data show CDR1 as MNHEY and CDR2 as SVGAGI. The CDR3 has 17 amino acids. Here the CDR3 DNA reads TGTGCCAGCAGTTATAAGCCCCTGTGGAGGAATTACAATGAGCAGTTCTTC. Translated, it gives CASSYKPLWRNYNEQFF.

In nucleotides, the CDR3 is TGTGCCAGCAGCCACTTCTCAGGTGGCTACACCTTC. Its protein product is CASSHFSGGYTF. The rearrangement joins TRBV3-1 to TRBJ1-2; no reliable D call. The CDR3 is 12 residues long. Trimming took off 3 bases at V and 7 bases at J, with 9 bases between the two ends. CDR1 and CDR2 from the germline V gene are LGHDT and YNNKEL (reference sequence).

V and J are TRBV21-1 and TRBJ2-6; TRBD2 is the table's D call and was not checked against the DNA. TRBV21-1 is listed as a pseudogene. The CDR3 has 20 residues. CDR3 protein: CASSKAKGPARTSGANVLTF. The CDR3 coding sequence is TGTGCCAGCAGCAAAGCTAAGGGACCTGCCAGGACCTCTGGGGCCAACGTCCTGACTTTC.

This chain uses TRBV5-1 with TRBJ2-7; 11 bases match TRBD2. The CDR3 is made up of 15 amino acids. Germline V gene data show CDR1 as SGHRS and CDR2 as YFSETQ. V shed 4 bases and J 7 bases; nucleotides not matched to a gene: 10. The chain's CDR3 is CASSLIAGGPGEQYF. The CDR3 nucleotides are TGCGCCAGCAGCCTCATAGCGGGGGGGCCGGGTGAGCAGTACTTC. The variable domain in full, completed from reference TRBV5-1 and TRBJ2-7, reads KAGVTQTPRYLIKTRGQQVTLSCSPISGHRSVSWYQQTPGQGLQFLFEYFSETQRNKGNFPGRFSGRQFSNSRSEMNVSTLELGDSALYLCASSLIAGGPGEQYFGPGTRLTVT.

The chain recombines TRBV6-2 or TRBV6-3 with TRBJ1-6; D is perhaps TRBD1 (6 bases). Trimming cost V 5 bases and J 8 bases, with 22 bases left between them. Germline V gives CDR1 MNHEY, CDR2 SVGEGT. The CDR3 has 17 residues. The CDR3 reads CASSPPSMGAPDSPLHF. CDR3 nucleotides: TGTGCCAGCAGTCCCCCCTCGATGGGGGCGCCGGATTCACCCCTCCACTTT.

This clonotype was counted only a few times. This chain connects TRBV10-3 to TRBJ1-6; D ambiguous. Germline V gene lookup returns CDR1 ENHRY and CDR2 SYGVKD. Trimming left V 2 bases short and J 15 bases short, with 14 bases between. The CDR3 totals 13 residues. CDR3 in amino acids: CAISEATATGLHF. The CDR3 region has the DNA TGTGCCATCAGTGAGGCGACCGCTACGGGCCTCCACTTT.

CDR3 nucleotides: TGTGCCAGCAGCGTAGCCGGGGCGGCTAGCTCCTACAATGAGCAGTTCTTC. Translating it yields CASSVAGAASSYNEQFF. This rearrangement joins TRBV9 to TRBJ2-1; D tentatively fits TRBD1 or TRBD2 (5 bases each). The CDR3 has 17 amino acids. Trimming pared 0 bases from V and 0 bases from J, leaving 13 bases between. Germline CDR1 SGDLS, CDR2 YYNGEE. Supplemented by reference TRBV9 and TRBJ2-1, the full variable domain reads DSGVTQTPKHLITATGQRVTLRCSPRSGDLSVYWYQQSLDQGLQFLIQYYNGEERAKGNILERFSAQQFPDLHSELNLSSLELGDSALYFCASSVAGAASSYNEQFFGPGTRLTVL.